Given below is one T cell receptor beta chain in context. Its target is not known. The stimulus was lysate of CMV-infected fibroblasts, around 9.3 ug/mL. Sorted nonresponding memory CD4+ T cells were CD40L-negative, CD69-negative, CD45RO-high. Suppressive ART was started during chronic HIV-1 infection in these adults. The sample originates from a study of persistence of HIV-infected CD4 T cells. Study as a whole: CD4+ T cells responding to CMV or HIV-1 Gag were isolated.

The libraries were made with immunoSEQ version 4 in survey mode. Genomic DNA was diluted to 10 ng/uL, up to roughly 1 ug per sample. Generated by immunoSEQ multiplex PCR, the TCRdb table keeps only in-frame clones and is missing some. This sample has about 33,000 clones, with over 80% found just once. The receptor was isolated from an adult woman with HIV who was CMV-seropositive. Sequenced material: CD4+ T cells sorted from PBMCs after roughly 18-hour stimulation, taken from a patient who received antiretroviral therapy.

This chain's CDR3 is CASSVWTDERTEAFF. CDR3 nucleotide sequence: TGTGCCAGCAGCGTCTGGACCGATGAAAGGACTGAAGCTTTCTTT. V is TRBV5-6 and J is TRBJ1-1; no clear D gene. Between the trimmed V and J ends, which lost 4 bases and 5 bases, there was a span of 18 bases. The CDR3 spans 15 residues. CDR1 is SGHDT, CDR2 YYEEEE, per germline.